Detailed here is one TCR beta chain. No antigen is known for it. V lost 5 bases, J lost 13 bases, and 18 bases stayed unmatched. This CDR3 comprises 16 residues. Germline CDR1 and CDR2: SGHTS and YDEGEE. These data are taken from a study of T cell responses to AZD1222 COVID-19 vaccine. Notes on the study in general: Repertoires were obtained only post-peak T cell response. Researchers report vaccine-associated CD4 TCRs spanning spike, with dominance at 160-218 and 743-854. Seropositive at baseline were only a handful of AZD1222 recipients.

It was second doses at about 4 or about 12 weeks that were pooled. Clones were read by immunoSEQ multiplex PCR, and TCRdb kept only the in-frame ones, dropping some. Here the sample spans 120,000 to 150,000 clones, 92% being singletons. The chain combines TRBV5-8 with TRBJ1-6, with 7 bases aligning to TRBD1. The source material was peripheral blood, sampled 28 days after the second AZD1222 dose. The origin of this receptor is an adult who received the AZD1222 COVID-19 vaccine. CDR3 amino acids: CASRQAGTAGRQPLHF. CDR3 nucleotides: TGTGCCAGCAGACAAGCTGGGACAGCAGGACGGCAGCCCCTCCACTTT. Supplemented by reference TRBV5-8 and TRBJ1-6, the full variable domain reads EAGVTQSPTHLIKTRGQQATLRCSPISGHTSVYWYQQALGLGLQFLLWYDEGEERNRGNFPPRFSGRQFPNYSSELNVNALELEDSALYLCASRQAGTAGRQPLHFGNGTRLTVT.